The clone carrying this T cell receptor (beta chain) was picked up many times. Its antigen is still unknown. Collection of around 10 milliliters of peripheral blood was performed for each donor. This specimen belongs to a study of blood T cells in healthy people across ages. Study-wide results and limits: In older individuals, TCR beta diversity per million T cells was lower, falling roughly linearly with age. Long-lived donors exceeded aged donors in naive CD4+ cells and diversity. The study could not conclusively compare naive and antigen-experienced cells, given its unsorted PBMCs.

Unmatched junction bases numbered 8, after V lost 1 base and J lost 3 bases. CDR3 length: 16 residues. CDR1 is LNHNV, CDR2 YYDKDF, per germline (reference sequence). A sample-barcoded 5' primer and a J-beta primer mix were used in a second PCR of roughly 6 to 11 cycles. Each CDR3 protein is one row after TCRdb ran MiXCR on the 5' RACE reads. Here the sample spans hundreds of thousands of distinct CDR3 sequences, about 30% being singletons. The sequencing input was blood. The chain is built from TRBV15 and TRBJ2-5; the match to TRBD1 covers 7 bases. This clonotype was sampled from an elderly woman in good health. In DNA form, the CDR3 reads TGTGCCACCAGCAGAGGGGACAGTAATTGGAAAGAGACCCAGTACTTC. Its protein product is CATSRGDSNWKETQYF.